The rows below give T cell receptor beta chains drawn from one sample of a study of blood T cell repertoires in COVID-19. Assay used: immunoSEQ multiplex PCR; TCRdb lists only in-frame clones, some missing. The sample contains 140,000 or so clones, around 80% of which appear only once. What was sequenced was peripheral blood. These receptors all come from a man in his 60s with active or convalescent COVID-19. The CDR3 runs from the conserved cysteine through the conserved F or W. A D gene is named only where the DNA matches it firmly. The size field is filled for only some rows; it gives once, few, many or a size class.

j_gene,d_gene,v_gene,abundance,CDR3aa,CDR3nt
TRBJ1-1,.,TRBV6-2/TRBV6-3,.,CASRYLRGQGTNTEAFF,TGTGCCAGCAGATACCTCCGAGGTCAGGGGACCAACACTGAAGCTTTCTTT
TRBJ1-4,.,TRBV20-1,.,CSASESARQNEKLFF,TGCAGTGCTAGTGAGTCTGCCAGGCAAAATGAAAAACTGTTTTTT
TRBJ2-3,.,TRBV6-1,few,CASSEYRSTDTQYF,TGTGCCAGCAGTGAATACAGAAGCACAGATACGCAGTATTTT
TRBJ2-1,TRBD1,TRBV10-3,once,CAISENRGDEQFF,TGTGCCATCAGTGAAAACAGGGGCGATGAGCAGTTCTTC
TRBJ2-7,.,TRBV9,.,CASSPHRDVWSYEQYF,TGTGCCAGCAGCCCCCACAGGGACGTATGGTCCTACGAGCAGTACTTC
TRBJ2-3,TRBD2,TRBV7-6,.,CASSLGVASGVTDTQYF,TGTGCCAGCAGCTTAGGAGTCGCTAGCGGGGTTACAGATACGCAGTATTTT
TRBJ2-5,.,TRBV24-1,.,CATSDLNQKGGFETQYF,TGTGCCACCAGTGATTTGAATCAAAAGGGGGGGTTTGAGACCCAGTACTTC
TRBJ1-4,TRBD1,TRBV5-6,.,CASSGQGAGEKLFF,TGTGCCAGCAGCGGACAGGGGGCCGGTGAAAAACTGTTTTTT
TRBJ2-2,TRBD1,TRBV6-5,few,CASSPSTGGAGELFF,TGTGCCAGCAGCCCCTCGACAGGGGGTGCCGGGGAGCTGTTTTTT
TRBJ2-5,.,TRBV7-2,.,CASSLAVGAETQYF,TGTGCCAGCAGCCTGGCGGTGGGGGCAGAGACCCAGTACTTC
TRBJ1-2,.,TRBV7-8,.,CASSPRRDTRNAGYGYTF,TGTGCCAGCAGCCCGCGCCGGGACACTCGAAATGCCGGCTATGGCTACACCTTC
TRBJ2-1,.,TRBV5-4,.,CASSLMTGVQFF,TGTGCCAGCAGCTTAATGACGGGAGTTCAGTTCTTC
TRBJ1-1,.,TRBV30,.,CAWTGMNTEAFF,TGTGCCTGGACAGGCATGAACACTGAAGCTTTCTTT
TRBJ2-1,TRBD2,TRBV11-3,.,CASSLAGGYNEQFF,TGTGCCAGCAGCCTGGCGGGGGGTTACAATGAGCAGTTCTTC
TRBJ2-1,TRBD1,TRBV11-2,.,CASSLWVGQGALNEQFF,TGTGCCAGCAGCTTATGGGTGGGTCAGGGGGCGCTCAATGAGCAGTTCTTC
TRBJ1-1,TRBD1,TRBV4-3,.,CASSRGQGIMNTEAFF,TGCGCCAGCAGCCGAGGACAGGGGATAATGAACACTGAAGCTTTCTTT
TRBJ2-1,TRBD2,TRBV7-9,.,CASSRGLAGVAEQFF,TGTGCCAGCAGCCGGGGACTAGCGGGAGTGGCTGAGCAGTTCTTC
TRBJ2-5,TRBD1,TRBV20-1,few,CSASATGGQETQYF,TGCAGTGCTAGTGCTACAGGGGGCCAAGAGACCCAGTACTTC
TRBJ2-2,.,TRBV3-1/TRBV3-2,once,CANSRLGVTGELFF,TGTGCCAACAGCCGACTAGGAGTAACCGGGGAGCTGTTTTTT
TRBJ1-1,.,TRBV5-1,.,CASSFGGPLTEAFF,TGCGCCAGCAGCTTCGGGGGGCCCCTCACTGAAGCTTTCTTT
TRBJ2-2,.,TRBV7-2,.,CASSFKGQVVGELFF,TGTGCCAGCAGCTTTAAAGGTCAGGTTGTCGGGGAGCTGTTTTTT
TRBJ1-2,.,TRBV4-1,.,CASSQDTAGWGYTF,TGCGCCAGCAGCCAAGATACGGCAGGGTGGGGCTACACCTTC
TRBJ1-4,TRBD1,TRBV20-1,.,CSASRGPLATNEKLFF,TGCAGTGCTAGTAGGGGGCCGCTAGCAACTAATGAAAAACTGTTTTTT
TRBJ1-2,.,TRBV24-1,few,CATSDAGVSYGYTF,TGTGCCACCAGTGATGCAGGGGTGAGCTATGGCTACACCTTC
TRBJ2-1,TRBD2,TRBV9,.,CASSALAGGQYNEQFF,TGTGCCAGCAGCGCCCTAGCGGGGGGGCAATACAATGAGCAGTTCTTC
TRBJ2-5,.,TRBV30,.,CAWSRRGVFQETQYF,TGTGCCTGGAGTCGGAGGGGCGTTTTCCAAGAGACCCAGTACTTC
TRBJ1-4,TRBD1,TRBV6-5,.,CASSLGQGHNEKLFF,TGTGCCAGCAGTTTAGGACAGGGGCATAATGAAAAACTGTTTTTT
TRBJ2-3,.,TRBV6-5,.,CASSYGSGRADTQYF,TGTGCCAGCAGTTACGGCAGCGGGCGGGCAGATACGCAGTATTTT
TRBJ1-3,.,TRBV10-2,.,CASSALLGVWGNTIYF,TGCGCCAGCAGTGCCCTTCTGGGAGTGTGGGGAAACACCATATATTTT
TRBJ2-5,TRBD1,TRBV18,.,CASSPSRGLQETQYF,TGTGCCAGCTCACCAAGCAGGGGGCTCCAAGAGACCCAGTACTTC
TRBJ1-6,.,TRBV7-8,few,CASSSSQGYNSPLHF,TGTGCCAGCAGCTCCTCACAGGGATATAATTCACCCCTCCACTTT
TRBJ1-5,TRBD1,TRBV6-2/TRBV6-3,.,CASSSTGGRNQPQHF,TGTGCCAGCAGTTCCACAGGGGGACGCAATCAGCCCCAGCATTTT
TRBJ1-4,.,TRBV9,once,CASSVAGELATNEKLFF,TGTGCCAGCAGCGTAGCAGGGGAACTCGCAACTAATGAAAAACTGTTTTTT
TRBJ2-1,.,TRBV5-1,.,CASSFTSNLYNEQFF,TGCGCCAGCAGCTTTACTAGCAACCTTTACAATGAGCAGTTCTTC
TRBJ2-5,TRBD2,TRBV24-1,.,CATSERGGEETQYF,TGTGCCACCAGTGAGCGCGGGGGGGAAGAGACCCAGTACTTC
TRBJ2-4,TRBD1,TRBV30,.,CAWNSRDRGTWTAKNIQYF,TGTGCCTGGAACAGCCGGGACAGGGGGACTTGGACGGCCAAAAACATTCAGTACTTC
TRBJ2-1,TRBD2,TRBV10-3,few,CAITESSGSFNEQFF,TGTGCCATCACCGAGAGTAGCGGGAGTTTCAATGAGCAGTTCTTC
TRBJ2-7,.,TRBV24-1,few,CATSDPGSGEQYF,TGTGCCACCAGTGATCCCGGTTCGGGGGAGCAGTACTTC
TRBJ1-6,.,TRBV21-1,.,CASTKERQDHNSPRSPLHF,TGTGCCAGCACCAAGGAGAGACAGGACCATAATTCACCCCGGTCACCCCTCCACTTT
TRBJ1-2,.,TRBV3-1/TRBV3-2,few,CASSQARDYYGYTF,TGTGCCAGCAGCCAAGCTCGGGATTACTATGGCTACACCTTC
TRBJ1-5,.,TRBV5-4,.,CASSLDLSSNQPQHF,TGTGCCAGCAGCTTGGATTTGAGTAGCAATCAGCCCCAGCATTTT
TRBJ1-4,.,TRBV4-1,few,CASSHYTEKLFF,TGCGCCAGCAGCCATTACACCGAAAAACTGTTTTTT
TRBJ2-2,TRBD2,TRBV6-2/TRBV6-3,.,CASSLTHGGANTGELFF,TGTGCCAGCAGTCTCACCCATGGGGGGGCGAACACCGGGGAGCTGTTTTTT
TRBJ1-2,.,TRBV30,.,CAWSGTREGYGYTF,TGTGCCTGGAGTGGTACCAGGGAGGGCTATGGCTACACCTTC
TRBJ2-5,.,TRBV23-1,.,CASTLGRGETQYF,TGCGCCAGCACCCTCGGACGCGGGGAGACCCAGTACTTC
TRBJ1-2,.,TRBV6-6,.,CASSRGGGGGGYTF,TGTGCCAGCAGCCGGGGGGGAGGGGGAGGAGGCTACACCTTC
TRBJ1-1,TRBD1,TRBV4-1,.,CASSQNRGGNTEAFF,TGCGCCAGCAGCCAGAACAGGGGAGGGAACACTGAAGCTTTCTTT
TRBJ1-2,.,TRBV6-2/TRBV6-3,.,CASSPTRGRDGYTF,TGTGCCAGCAGCCCTACCCGGGGTCGCGATGGCTACACCTTC